The rows below give T cell receptor beta chains drawn from one sample of a study of T-cell memory formation after mild COVID-19. TCRdb analysed the 5' RACE reads with MiXCR anew, one entry per CDR3 protein. The sample includes roughly 300,000 distinct CDR3 sequences, 7.5% to 9.5% of them seen just once. Sequencing used PBMCs or a T cell subset sorted from them (not recorded which). Receptors were obtained from a man aged 18 to 30 who had mild COVID-19 (a few samples of this study predate the infection). Cell type and time point are not known. CDR3s include the opening cysteine and the closing phenylalanine or tryptophan. A D gene is named only where the DNA matches it firmly. Expanded clones get a size class; other rows say once, few or many, or leave the size out.

TRBJ2-3,few,-,TRBV6-5,TGTGCCAGCAGTGCCGGGAGCACAGATACGCAGTATTTT,CASSAGSTDTQYF
TRBJ1-4,many,-,TRBV5-1,TGCGCCAGCAGCTTCTACCCGGAGGCTAATGAAAAACTGTTTTTT,CASSFYPEANEKLFF
TRBJ2-1,-,TRBD1,TRBV29-1,TGCAGCGTTAACAGGGGAAGTTTGAATGAGCAGTTCTTC,CSVNRGSLNEQFF
TRBJ2-3,few,-,TRBV20-1,TGCAGTGCTAGAGTGGGGGCTGAGGGCACAGATACGCAGTATTTT,CSARVGAEGTDTQYF
TRBJ1-5,-,-,TRBV19,TGTGCCAGTAGTATGGTAGGGCAGCCCCAGCATTTT,CASSMVGQPQHF
TRBJ2-3,-,-,TRBV5-1,TGCGCCAGCAGCTTGGCCCCCCCGGGGAGGACAGATACGCAGTATTTT,CASSLAPPGRTDTQYF
TRBJ1-5,-,-,TRBV28,TGTGCCAGCAGTTTCCCCAGGGGCTTAGGGGTTCAGCCCCAGCATTTT,CASSFPRGLGVQPQHF
TRBJ2-5,-,-,TRBV10-3,TGTGCCATCAAGGGGACCCCCGGGGAGACCCAGTACTTC,CAIKGTPGETQYF
TRBJ1-3,few,-,TRBV6-5,TGTGCCAGCAGTTACTTAGGGACTGGAAACACCATATATTTT,CASSYLGTGNTIYF
TRBJ2-2,-,TRBD2,TRBV7-2,TGTGCCAGCAGCTTGGCGGGGGGCCCCCCTTTGATGTTTTTT,CASSLAGGPPLMFF
TRBJ1-1,few,-,TRBV4-3,TGCGCCAGCAGCCAAATGGGGGGTCTGACGGCTGAAGCTTTCTTT,CASSQMGGLTAEAFF
TRBJ1-1,few,-,TRBV7-2,TGTGCCAGCAGCCAAGCGGCCGGAAGGAACACTGAAGCTTTCTTT,CASSQAAGRNTEAFF
TRBJ1-1,many,-,TRBV7-9,TGTGCCAGCAGCCCCCCCCACAGGGCCCTGAACACTGAAGCTTTCTTT,CASSPPHRALNTEAFF
TRBJ2-3,many,-,TRBV9,TGTGCCAGCAGCGTAGCCGGACTCCGATCTAGCACAGATACGCAGTATTTT,CASSVAGLRSSTDTQYF
TRBJ2-7,few,TRBD1,TRBV5-1,TGCGCCAGCAGCTTGGGACAGGGCAGCTCCTACGAGCAGTACTTC,CASSLGQGSSYEQYF
TRBJ1-2,-,TRBD1,TRBV7-2,TGTGCCAGCAGCTTCACAGGGACAGGGGAGGGCTACACCTTC,CASSFTGTGEGYTF
TRBJ2-1,-,-,TRBV7-9,TGTGCCTCTCTTGATGGCTACAATGAGCAGTTCTTC,CASLDGYNEQFF
TRBJ1-5,many,-,TRBV18,TGTGCCAGCTCACAACGGGGGGCAGTTCGTCAGCCCCAGCATTTT,CASSQRGAVRQPQHF
TRBJ2-7,-,TRBD2,TRBV5-6,TGTGCCAGCAGCTTCCTAGCGGGGGGAAACTCCTACGAGCAGTACTTC,CASSFLAGGNSYEQYF
TRBJ1-6,few,-,TRBV5-1,TGCGCCAGCAGCTTCGAGGGGTCCTCACCCCTCCACTTT,CASSFEGSSPLHF
TRBJ2-5,few,-,TRBV6-5,TGTGCCAGCAGTTACGTGGGGGCCATCCAAGAGACCCAGTACTTC,CASSYVGAIQETQYF
TRBJ2-7,many,-,TRBV7-9,TGTGCCAGCAGCCCCGGGACGAACAATTATGACGAGCAGTACTTC,CASSPGTNNYDEQYF
TRBJ1-1,-,-,TRBV7-9,TGTGCCAGCAGCTTTAGTGGAGGGATGACTGAAGCTTTCTTT,CASSFSGGMTEAFF
TRBJ2-3,-,-,TRBV25-1,TGTGCCAGCAGTGAATGGGGCGGCCCAGCCACAGATACGCAGTATTTT,CASSEWGGPATDTQYF
TRBJ2-1,-,TRBD2,TRBV5-1,TGCGCCAGCAGCCCGGGACTAGCGGGGGAGTCCTACAATGAGCAGTTCTTC,CASSPGLAGESYNEQFF